The T cell receptor beta chain described here comes from a study of vaccination and CD4 T cells after COVID-19 (dated by TCRdb to between 2020 and 2023). Notes on the research overall: Convalescent patients had a positive SARS-CoV-2 result on nasal swab PCR, and of these patients, several had mild disease and one had severe disease. Six males and four females were included in the convalescent cohort, with two Hispanic individuals, seven Caucasians, two Asians and one multiracial person represented. Two doses of either the Pfizer-BioNTech BNT162b2 vaccine (n=8) or the Moderna mRNA-1273 vaccine (n=2) were administered to participants. Post-COVID blood samples were collected from convalescent patients a median of around 100 days after diagnosis, with a range of roughly 30 to 170 days. The time from the second vaccine dose to post-vaccine blood sampling had a median of around 72 days and ranged from about 14 to 241 days. The cultures were stimulated with overlapping spike peptide pools from SARS-CoV-2 and from the common cold coronaviruses HCoV-NL63, HCoV-OC43 and HCoV-229E. Control cultures received a CEFX viral epitope pool as the positive control, an HIV-1 Nef peptide pool as the negative control, or no peptide. The spike-specific CD4+ TCR repertoire was compared before and after mRNA vaccination in about nine COVID-19 convalescent patients and several infection-naive healthy vaccine recipients. The paper as a whole reports these results and caveats: Only a relatively small number of convalescent patients were included in the study, and early timepoints following natural infection were not analyzed. In convalescent patients, a median approximately 83% of post-vaccine SARS-CoV-2-reactive clones were detected only after vaccination, suggesting vaccine-specific priming. Although the median number of SARS-CoV-2-reactive clonotypes went up from some 23 after infection to roughly 40 after vaccination, the increase was not significant. In convalescent patients, nearly all vaccine-specific clones (304 of 307) were found to be mono-reactive for SARS-CoV-2 spike rather than cross-reactive with common cold coronaviruses.

This specimen's treatment or condition label, per the study, means: approximately 11-day PBMC culture with coronavirus spike peptide pools or control peptides (ViraFEST assay). The ViraFEST assay was used in the study, in which antigen-specific T cells were expanded with peptide pools and expanded clonotypes were subsequently identified by TCR sequencing. Positive SARS-CoV-2 PCR tests in the convalescent patients dated from March to December 2020, before Alpha, Beta and Delta variants emerged in the United States. Each well held 2.1 million or so PBMCs cultured in IMDM containing approximately 5% human AB serum and roughly 10 IU/ml IL-2, with 8.5 to 10 ug/ml peptide pools added. On days 3 and 7, half of the culture medium was replaced with fresh IL-2-containing medium. Once the cells had been in culture for roughly 11 days, the EasySep CD4+ T cell isolation kit was used to isolate CD4+ T cells by negative selection. Ficoll-Paque Plus gradient centrifugation was used to isolate PBMCs from whole blood, and the isolated PBMCs were then either used fresh or cryopreserved at -140C. Triplicate wells were generally used for each culture condition.

V trim: 3 bases; J trim: 10 bases; unmatched bases: 13. From the germline V gene, CDR1 is KGHDR and CDR2 is SFDVKD. The cysteine opens and the phenylalanine closes a CDR3 of 17 amino acids. Only CDR3 DNA remains: 51 bases, in frame from the first base. This clonotype was counted a few times. The antigen it binds to is not known. Base-call qualities are not available, and no considerably larger clone is one nucleotide away. Receptors were amplified or captured by PCR. DNA from cultured CD4+ T cells underwent TCR sequencing with the Oncomine TCR Beta short-read assay at the Johns Hopkins FTIC core. The QIAamp micro DNA kit was used to extract genomic DNA from the cultured CD4+ T cells. Oncomine TCR Beta libraries made from cultured CD4+ T cells were pooled using unique dual indexes and sequenced on an Illumina iSeq 100. The authors' analysis ran thus. Non-productive sequences were removed, and CDR3s that did not start with C, did not end with F or W, or were shorter than 7 amino acids were discarded. The MANAFEST web application was used to identify antigen-specific clonotypes by comparing peptide-stimulated wells against reference wells and other culture wells. Positive clones required FDR below 0.05, an odds ratio above 5, and productive frequency above 0.1% in at least two of three replicate wells. Clonotypes that were significantly expanded in both SARS-CoV-2 spike wells and at least one common cold coronavirus spike condition were defined as cross-reactive. Levenshtein distances (stringdist) and unrooted phylogenetic trees (ape) in R version 3.6.1 were used to assess CDR3 homology. TCRdb reworked the public reads: Q25 trimming with fastp, MiXCR clone assembly, productive beta chains retained. For every CDR3 protein sequence, its rows merge into one entry that carries the most common genes and DNA. These V and J calls originate from TCRdb's pipeline instead of the authors' own analysis. Present in this sample are more than 20,000 distinct CDR3 sequences, roughly 42% of which were seen just once. The ten biggest clones cover around 7.2% of the sample.

In this chain, TRBV24-1 is recombined with TRBJ2-1; 11 junctional bases match TRBD1. Sequencing was performed on CD4+ T cells from blood, cultured in vitro. This receptor was obtained from a human donor who had recovered from COVID-19. The nucleotide sequence is given as TGTGCCACCAGTGATCCGGCCGGTCCGGGACAGGGGGTAGAGCAGTTCTTC. This codes for CATSDPAGPGQGVEQFF.